This T cell receptor beta chain stems from a study of PD-1 blockade in classical Hodgkin lymphoma. Overall study results and limits: The origin of the repertoire differences remains undefined, with disease activity or prior therapy as possible causes. With CD4+ cells, TCR diversity rose significantly by C4D1, but not with CD8+ cells.

As regards this clone: Its specificity is not known.

The time point: cycle 4 day 1 (C4D1), after five to seven weeks of nivolumab. Each and every patient relapsed after autologous stem cell transplantation, and patients got differing brentuximab vedotin exposure. The assay was immunoSEQ multiplex PCR, and TCRdb's table has in-frame clones only and misses some. The data contain about 23,000 clones, roughly 90% of them seen just once; the ten biggest clones take up 20% to 30%. This CDR3 is 18 amino acids long. CDR1 and CDR2 (germline): LNHDA, SQIVND (reference sequence). J lost 0 bases, V lost 5 bases, and 12 bases had no gene match. J is TRBJ2-1 and V is TRBV19, with 8 bases identical to TRBD2. The TCR was taken from a human donor with classical Hodgkin lymphoma. This material consisted of peripheral blood mononuclear cells (PBMCs), taken before the fourth cycle of nivolumab. The CDR3 is CASSHGGAGRSSYNEQFF. CDR3 in DNA: TGTGCCAGTAGTCACGGGGGGGCCGGCCGGAGCTCCTACAATGAGCAGTTCTTC.